The 30 T cell receptor beta chains presented below share a single source sample, sequenced in a study of blood T cell repertoires in COVID-19. Clones were read by immunoSEQ multiplex PCR, and TCRdb kept only the in-frame ones, dropping some. This sample has tens of thousands of clones; approximately 78% occur once, and the top ten carry 5.9%. Sequenced: peripheral blood. Receptors originate from a human donor in a cohort sampled during active or convalescent COVID-19.

This chain joins TRBV6-2 or TRBV6-3 and TRBJ2-7; 11 bases map to TRBD1. Germline V lookup: CDR1 MNHEY, CDR2 SVGEGT. The CDR3 has 15 residues. V shed 6 bases, J shed 0 bases, and the junction held 4 bases outside the gene matches. The CDR3 coding sequence is TGTGCCAGCAGCCGGACAGGGGGCCTCTCCTACGAGCAGTACTTC. As protein: CASSRTGGLSYEQYF.

The V call is TRBV4-2, the J call TRBJ2-1; 13 bases fit TRBD2. The CDR3 spans 16 residues. CDR1 is LGHNA, CDR2 YNFKEQ, per germline. V lost 0 bases to trimming and J lost 6 bases; unmatched junction nucleotides: 2. The CDR3 is CASSQETSGGSNEQFF. For the CDR3, the DNA is TGTGCCAGCAGCCAAGAGACTAGCGGGGGGTCCAATGAGCAGTTCTTC.

The rearrangement uses TRBV7-2 and TRBJ2-1; 11 nucleotides line up with TRBD2. This CDR3 spans 15 amino acids. Germline V CDR1 and CDR2: SGHTA, FQGNSA. After removal of 6 bases from V and 4 bases from J, the junction contained 5 bases not matched to a gene. The CDR3 DNA reads as TGTGCCAGCAGGTTCACTAGCGGGGGTTACAATGAGCAGTTCTTC. Protein sequence: CASRFTSGGYNEQFF.

This rearrangement joins TRBV7-2 to TRBJ1-1, with 9 bases aligning to TRBD1. Germline values: CDR1 SGHTA, CDR2 FQGNSA. The CDR3 extends over 13 amino acids. Trimming took 4 bases from V and 5 from J; bases not matched to a gene: 2. The CDR3 reads CASSWDRVTEAFF. CDR3 DNA: TGTGCCAGCAGCTGGGACAGGGTTACTGAAGCTTTCTTT.

The chain has TRBV4-3 and TRBJ2-5; tentative D call: TRBD2 (6 bases). The germline CDR1 and CDR2 sequences are LGHNA and YSLEER. Trimming took off 0 bases at V and 5 bases at J, with 13 bases between the two ends. CDR3 length: 15 amino acids. The CDR3 DNA sequence: TGCGCCAGCAGCCAAGATCTACGGGGGTGGGAGACCCAGTACTTC. Protein sequence: CASSQDLRGWETQYF.

The chain is built from TRBV14 and TRBJ2-1; 10 bases agree with TRBD1. The germline gives CDR1 SGHDN, CDR2 FVKESK. The CDR3 sequence is 15 residues long. V lost 4 bases and J lost 5; bases outside the gene matches: 5. CDR3 sequence: CASSRGQGVNNEQFF. DNA for the CDR3: TGTGCCAGCAGCCGAGGACAGGGGGTTAACAATGAGCAGTTCTTC.

On this clone itself: At the DNA level, this CDR3 is encoded by other sequences in the same sample as well. The rearrangement uses TRBV7-3 and TRBJ2-7; TRBD2 aligns across 8 bases. V shed 9 bases and J 0 bases; nucleotides not matched to a gene: 13. Looked up from germline, CDR1 is SGHTA and CDR2 is FQGTGA. CDR3 length: 16 residues. In DNA form, the CDR3 reads TGTGCCAGTAGCCCACAGGTAGCGGGGCACTCCTACGAGCAGTACTTC. This encodes CASSPQVAGHSYEQYF.

In DNA, the CDR3 is TGCAGCGTTGAATGGCTTTCTGGTATAAACACCATATATTTT. Translated, it gives CSVEWLSGINTIYF. The chain couples TRBV29-1 to TRBJ1-3; no reliable D call. Trimming took off 2 bases at V and 6 bases at J, with 14 bases between the two ends. The CDR3 has 14 residues. Germline V lookup: CDR1 SQVTM, CDR2 ANQGSEA.

This clone was counted a few times. J is TRBJ2-7 and V is TRBV6-6; TRBD1 aligns across 8 bases. Germline V gene data show CDR1 as MNHNY and CDR2 as SVGAGI (reference sequence). V dropped 6 bases and J dropped 2; count of bases not matched to a gene: 9. The CDR3 runs to 15 residues. This CDR3 is CASRLIQGGPYEQYF. CDR3 in DNA: TGTGCCAGCAGACTAATACAGGGGGGACCCTACGAGCAGTACTTC.

This CDR3 reads CASSFHRGSTDTQYF. The CDR3 nucleotides are TGTGCCAGCAGTTTCCACAGGGGAAGCACAGATACGCAGTATTTT. The gene calls are TRBV7-2 and TRBJ2-3; 7 nucleotides match TRBD1. Germline V gene data show CDR1 as SGHTA and CDR2 as FQGNSA. The CDR3 sequence is 15 residues long. V lost 6 bases to trimming and J lost 0 bases; unmatched junction nucleotides: 6.

CDR3 region: CASSEGTAYVRNTEAFF. In DNA form, the CDR3 reads TGTGCCAGCAGTGAAGGAACAGCCTACGTTCGTAACACTGAAGCTTTCTTT. The chain joins TRBV6-1 to TRBJ1-1; D gene unclear. The germline V gene has CDR1 MNHNS and CDR2 SASEGT. V was pared by 1 base and J by 2 bases, with 17 bases between. This CDR3 has 17 residues.

The V gene is TRBV6-4, the J gene TRBJ2-1; D is possibly TRBD1 (5 bases). V lost 4 bases to trimming and J lost 3 bases, with 10 bases between them. Per the germline V gene, CDR1 is MRHNA and CDR2 is SNTAGT. There are 14 residues in the CDR3. CDR3 coding DNA: TGTGCCAGCAGTGGCGACGGACACTACAATGAGCAGTTCTTC. Encoded protein: CASSGDGHYNEQFF.

This sequence joins TRBV24-1 and TRBJ2-3; no clear D. Germline CDR1 is KGHDR and CDR2 is SFDVKD. The germline V and J ends were trimmed by 8 bases and 3 bases, with 14 bases remaining between them. The CDR3 runs 14 residues. CDR3 nucleotide sequence: TGTGCCACCACCCCGGGTCCCTTAACAGATACGCAGTATTTT. Its translation: CATTPGPLTDTQYF.

This chain uses TRBV7-6 with TRBJ2-2; D is unclear. Germline CDR1 and CDR2: SGHVS and FNYEAQ. This CDR3 has 13 amino acids. V was shortened by 5 bases and J by 1 base, with 5 bases between the two germline ends. The CDR3 sequence is CASSPQNTGELFF. As DNA, the CDR3 is TGTGCCAGCAGCCCCCAGAACACCGGGGAGCTGTTTTTT.

The V gene is TRBV4-3, the J gene TRBJ2-2, with D possibly TRBD1 on 5 matching bases. V was trimmed by 0 bases and J by 2 bases, leaving 13 bases between them. The germline gives CDR1 LGHNA, CDR2 YSLEER. The CDR3 loop spans 17 amino acids. The CDR3: CASSQEIGRANTGELFF. For the CDR3, the DNA is TGCGCCAGCAGCCAAGAAATTGGCAGGGCCAACACCGGGGAGCTGTTTTTT.

The chain uses TRBV19 and TRBJ2-3; D is ambiguous. Germline lookup yields CDR1 LNHDA and CDR2 SQIVND (reference sequence). Trimming took 7 bases from V and 4 from J, leaving 12 bases between them. The CDR3 consists of 13 residues. The CDR3 is CASNRVGADTQYF. CDR3 sequence (DNA): TGTGCCAGTAATCGGGTCGGAGCAGATACGCAGTATTTT.

This clone was counted once. This chain connects TRBV18 to TRBJ1-5; 9 nucleotides agree with TRBD1. There are 15 residues in the CDR3. Germline loops: CDR1 KGHSH, CDR2 LQKENI. The V and J ends lost 3 bases and 7 bases, in that order; junction bases with no gene match: 7. Here the CDR3 DNA reads TGTGCCAGCTCACCCGGGACAGGGCATGACCAGCCCCAGCATTTT. Its translation is CASSPGTGHDQPQHF.

This chain links TRBV5-1 with TRBJ1-4; D is unresolved. Germline values: CDR1 SGHRS, CDR2 YFSETQ. The length of the CDR3 is 14 residues. V was pared by 0 bases and J by 4 bases, with 7 bases between. CDR3: CASSLGRSNEKLFF. The CDR3 region has the DNA TGCGCCAGCAGCTTGGGACGGAGTAATGAAAAACTGTTTTTT. Combining the CDR3 with reference TRBV5-1 and TRBJ1-4 gives the whole variable domain KAGVTQTPRYLIKTRGQQVTLSCSPISGHRSVSWYQQTPGQGLQFLFEYFSETQRNKGNFPGRFSGRQFSNSRSEMNVSTLELGDSALYLCASSLGRSNEKLFFGSGTQLSVL.

V usage is TRBV10-3 and J usage is TRBJ2-7, with D uncertain. Trimming shortened V by 2 bases and J by 2 bases, and 7 bases separated the two germline ends. The CDR3 consists of 13 residues. Germline lookup yields CDR1 ENHRY and CDR2 SYGVKD. The chain's CDR3 is CAISEDKTYEQYF. CDR3 bases: TGTGCCATCAGTGAGGACAAGACCTACGAGCAGTACTTC.

The sample holds a few counts of this clone. The V and J genes are TRBV5-4 and TRBJ2-7; D is perhaps TRBD1 (6 bases). Trimming pared 4 bases from V and 2 bases from J, leaving 13 bases between. Germline-derived CDR1 and CDR2 are SGHNT and YYREEE (reference sequence). The CDR3 loop spans 14 amino acids. The CDR3 loop is CASSNTGTAYEQYF. CDR3 nucleotide sequence: TGTGCCAGCAGCAACACAGGGACCGCCTACGAGCAGTACTTC.

The chain combines TRBV6-5 with TRBJ2-7; 7 nucleotides agree with TRBD1. Germline lookup yields CDR1 MNHEY and CDR2 SVGAGI. V trimming: 7 bases; J trimming: 0 bases; junction bases outside the gene matches: 6. The CDR3 totals 14 residues. The CDR3 protein is CASKRQGDSYEQYF. The CDR3 DNA sequence: TGTGCCAGCAAACGACAGGGTGACTCCTACGAGCAGTACTTC.

The sample holds a few counts of this clone. The chain employs TRBV10-1 and TRBJ2-6; D might be TRBD1 (6 bases). The CDR3 runs to 16 residues. V was pared by 3 bases and J by 2 bases, with 11 bases between. Germline CDR1 and CDR2: WNHNN and SYGVQD (reference sequence). CDR3 in DNA: TGCGCCAGCAGTGAAGGTAAGGGGGCTGGGGCCAACGTCCTGACTTTC. Protein: CASSEGKGAGANVLTF.

This sequence joins TRBV9 and TRBJ1-3, with TRBD1 matching 7 bases. V shed 3 bases and J 0 bases; nucleotides not matched to a gene: 9. This CDR3 contains 17 residues. Germline V lookup: CDR1 SGDLS, CDR2 YYNGEE. CDR3 DNA: TGTGCCAGCAGCGCCCGCGGCGGGACAGCCTCTGGAAACACCATATATTTT. Translating it yields CASSARGGTASGNTIYF.

This chain links TRBV5-8 with TRBJ2-7, with 14 nucleotides matching TRBD2. The CDR3 extends over 18 amino acids. V lost 0 bases and J lost 6; bases outside the gene matches: 11. Germline lookup yields CDR1 SGHTS and CDR2 YDEGEE. Here the CDR3 reads CASSLGTSGGRLSGEQYF. The CDR3 region has the DNA TGTGCCAGCAGCTTGGGGACTAGCGGGGGGAGACTTTCGGGCGAGCAGTACTTC.

The chain carries TRBV27 and TRBJ2-2; the D gene is possibly TRBD2 (5 bases). This CDR3 is built from 13 residues. Germline-derived CDR1 and CDR2 are MNHEY and SMNVEV (reference sequence). Trimming pared 3 bases from V and 5 bases from J, leaving 7 bases between. In DNA form, the CDR3 reads TGTGCCAGCAGTTTGGGAGTAACCGGGGAGCTGTTTTTT. Encoded protein: CASSLGVTGELFF.

The V call is TRBV6-5, the J call TRBJ1-2, with unresolved D. Germline loops: CDR1 MNHEY, CDR2 SVGAGI. Trimming took 0 bases from V and 0 from J, leaving 8 bases between them. CDR3 length equals 15 residues. CDR3 nucleotide sequence: TGTGCCAGCAGTTACTCCCAGTCTGCTAACTATGGCTACACCTTC. Protein product: CASSYSQSANYGYTF.

V usage is TRBV11-2 and J usage is TRBJ2-2, with TRBD1 identical over 9 bases. In germline, CDR1 is SGHAT, CDR2 FQNNGV. With 0 bases clipped from V and 8 bases from J, the junction kept 7 bases outside the gene matches. The CDR3 runs 16 residues. This CDR3 is CASSLEPTGGRGELFF. In DNA form, the CDR3 reads TGTGCCAGCAGCTTAGAGCCGACAGGGGGTCGGGGGGAGCTGTTTTTT.

The CDR3 DNA reads as TGTGCCAGCTCACCAGCTACGGGACAGAGCCCTAGATATGGCTACACCTTC. Translated, it gives CASSPATGQSPRYGYTF. The chain is built from TRBV18 and TRBJ1-2, with 7 bases identical to TRBD1. The germline V gene has CDR1 KGHSH and CDR2 LQKENI. Losses at the gene ends were 2 bases for V and 5 bases for J; bases not matched to a gene: 14. This CDR3 is built from 17 residues.

The rearrangement links TRBV24-1 to TRBJ2-2; the D gene is possibly TRBD1 (6 bases). Trimming removed 3 bases from V and 0 bases from J, with 10 bases in between. This CDR3 has 16 residues. Germline values: CDR1 KGHDR, CDR2 SFDVKD. The CDR3 nucleotides read TGTGCCACCAGTGATGCGGACAGTACGAACACCGGGGAGCTGTTTTTT. Translation gives CATSDADSTNTGELFF.

DNA for the CDR3: TGTGCCAGTAGTATTCGGACTAGCGGGGGGAACTACGAGCAGTACTTC. Protein product: CASSIRTSGGNYEQYF. The chain combines TRBV19 with TRBJ2-7; TRBD2 matches 14 bases. The junction had 4 bases not matched to a gene; V was cut back by 3 bases and J by 3 bases. From germline, CDR1 is LNHDA and CDR2 SQIVND (reference sequence). This CDR3 is built from 16 residues.